This T cell receptor (beta chain) was sequenced in a study of CD8 T cells in ankylosing spondylitis. The study, taken as a whole, reports: Several highly homologous variants made up a TCR beta motif that seemed to typify ankylosing spondylitis blood.

This clonotype came up a few times. Its antigen is unknown. Trimming removed 2 bases at V and 4 bases at J, with 9 bases between. CDR1 and CDR2 (germline): SGHTA, FQGNSA. This CDR3 comprises 13 residues. TCRdb recomputed calls from the 5' RACE reads with MiXCR, one row per CDR3 protein. The data show 700,000 to 850,000 distinct CDR3 sequences, around 11% seen once. The V gene is TRBV7-2, the J gene TRBJ2-7; D is unclear. This clonotype originated in a male donor with ankylosing spondylitis. Sequencing used blood, either unsorted or a sorted T cell fraction (not recorded which). Here the CDR3 DNA reads TGTGCCAGCAGCTTAAGCGTAGGGTACGAGCAGTACTTC. This gives the protein CASSLSVGYEQYF.